This is a list of T cell receptor beta chains from one sample in a study of T cell responses to AZD1222 COVID-19 vaccine. The protocol was immunoSEQ multiplex PCR, while the TCRdb copy is restricted to in-frame clones and leaves out a portion. The table has roughly 100,000 clones, 88% seen once. Sequenced material: peripheral blood, taken on day 0 of AZD1222 vaccination. The receptors were sampled from an adult in good health. Both conserved end residues are part of each CDR3. D genes are given only for firm matches. Some rows mark clone size as missing; the rest say once, few, many or name a class of expanded clone.

j_call	cdr3_length	d_call	v_call	clone_size	cdr3_nt	cdr3_aa
TRBJ1-5	16	-	TRBV18	-	TGTGCCAGCTCACCACATCCCCCCGAGAGCAATCAGCCCCAGCATTTT	CASSPHPPESNQPQHF
TRBJ2-7	12	TRBD1	TRBV27	-	TGTGCCAGCAGTCCCGACAGGGTCCGGCAGTACTTC	CASSPDRVRQYF
TRBJ1-5	14	-	TRBV6-4	-	TGTGCCAGCAGTGACTCGTACAGCAATCAGCCCCAGCATTTT	CASSDSYSNQPQHF
TRBJ2-1	13	-	TRBV19	-	TGTGCCAGTAGTATCTATGGAGGCGGTGAGCAGTTCTTC	CASSIYGGGEQFF
TRBJ2-6	18	-	TRBV18	-	TGTGCCAGCTCACCAGTTCAAGGTGAAATTACTGGGGCCAACGTCCTGACTTTC	CASSPVQGEITGANVLTF
TRBJ2-3	14	-	TRBV12-5	-	TGTGCTAGTGGTTTGTCAGGGATCACAGATACGCAGTATTTT	CASGLSGITDTQYF
TRBJ2-1	13	-	TRBV19	once	TGTGCCAGTAGTATATACAGGAACAATGAGCAGTTCTTC	CASSIYRNNEQFF
TRBJ2-4	17	TRBD2	TRBV3-1/TRBV3-2	once	TGTGCCAGCAGCCAACGTGGGACTAGCGGGAGGCGGTCGGTTCAGTACTTC	CASSQRGTSGRRSVQYF
TRBJ2-5	13	-	TRBV5-1	-	TGCGCCAGCAGCTTCTGGCCGCAAGAGACCCAGTACTTC	CASSFWPQETQYF
TRBJ2-7	17	TRBD2	TRBV7-7	-	TGTGCCAGCAGCTTAGAATTCTTGGCTAGCGGATCCTACGAGCAGTACTTC	CASSLEFLASGSYEQYF
TRBJ1-6	15	-	TRBV16	-	TGTGCCAGCAGTTCGGTAACAGAAGATAATTCACCCCTCCACTTT	CASSSVTEDNSPLHF
TRBJ2-6	15	-	TRBV19	few	TGTGCCAGTAGTAACCCAGGGGCTGGGGCCAACGTCCTGACTTTC	CASSNPGAGANVLTF
TRBJ2-2	15	TRBD1	TRBV2	-	TGTGCCAGCAGTGCGGACAGGGGGAACACCGGGGAGCTGTTTTTT	CASSADRGNTGELFF
TRBJ1-1	14	-	TRBV11-2	-	TGTGCCAGCAGCTTCGGGGCGCGGAACACTGAAGCTTTCTTT	CASSFGARNTEAFF
TRBJ2-3	18	TRBD1	TRBV5-1	-	TGCGCCAGCAGCTTCGCCGGGACAGACGTTAGGAGAACAGATACGCAGTATTTT	CASSFAGTDVRRTDTQYF
TRBJ2-7	14	-	TRBV7-2	once	TGTGCCAGCACCCCGGGGAACAGTGGCGCCGAGCAGTACTTC	CASTPGNSGAEQYF
TRBJ2-1	16	-	TRBV6-1	-	TGTGCCAGCAGTGAACATGCCGGGTCTTTTTACAATGAGCAGTTCTTC	CASSEHAGSFYNEQFF
TRBJ2-1	21	-	TRBV4-3	once	TGCGCCAGCAGCCAAGATATGAGGGGATTAGTCGTCCCGAGCTCCTACAATGAGCAGTTCTTC	CASSQDMRGLVVPSSYNEQFF
TRBJ2-3	13	-	TRBV30	-	TGTGCCTGGGTGTTGGGAAACACAGATACGCAGTATTTT	CAWVLGNTDTQYF
TRBJ2-7	10	-	TRBV20-1	-	TGCAGTGCTGACCGGGGGGAGCAGTACTTC	CSADRGEQYF
TRBJ1-2	12	TRBD1	TRBV19	few	TGTGCCAGTAGTGAACAGGGGTTTGGCTACACCTTC	CASSEQGFGYTF
TRBJ1-4	13	-	TRBV5-5	-	TGTGCCAGCAGCTTATTGACTAATGAAAAACTGTTTTTT	CASSLLTNEKLFF
TRBJ2-1	13	-	TRBV24-1	-	TGTGCCACCAGTGATTTGGGTGCGCGTGAGCAGTTCTTC	CATSDLGAREQFF
TRBJ1-2	15	TRBD1	TRBV28	once	TGTGCCAGCAGTTTTAAGGACAGGGGATTCTATGGCTACACCTTC	CASSFKDRGFYGYTF
TRBJ1-1	11	TRBD1	TRBV29-1	-	TGCAGCGTTCATTACAGGGGGGAAGCTTTCTTT	CSVHYRGEAFF
TRBJ2-3	16	TRBD1	TRBV9	-	TGTGCCAGCAGCGACCGGACAGGGGTGACCTCAGATACGCAGTATTTT	CASSDRTGVTSDTQYF
TRBJ1-1	15	-	TRBV3-1/TRBV3-2	-	TGTGCCAGCAGCCGTCGGGACACCAAAAACACTGAAGCTTTCTTT	CASSRRDTKNTEAFF
TRBJ1-6	17	TRBD1	TRBV5-6	-	TGTGCCAGCAGCCCTAGATTACCGGGACAGCGAAATTCACCCCTCCACTTT	CASSPRLPGQRNSPLHF
TRBJ2-1	17	TRBD2	TRBV28	-	TGTGCCAGCAGTCTTGACCATACTAGCGGGAGGTTCAATGAGCAGTTCTTC	CASSLDHTSGRFNEQFF
TRBJ2-7	14	TRBD1	TRBV18	-	TGTGCCAGCTCACCCGGACAGGGGACCTACGAGCAGTACTTC	CASSPGQGTYEQYF
TRBJ2-7	13	-	TRBV7-2	-	TGTGCCAGCAGCTTAGGACGGTCCTACGAGCAGTACTTC	CASSLGRSYEQYF
TRBJ2-1	17	TRBD2	TRBV3-1/TRBV3-2	-	TGTGCCAGCAGCCAAGGGGGACTAGCGGTCTCCTACAATGAGCAGTTCTTC	CASSQGGLAVSYNEQFF
TRBJ2-2	15	TRBD2	TRBV19	-	TGTGCCAGTAAGGGACTAGTGACGAACACCGGGGAGCTGTTTTTT	CASKGLVTNTGELFF
TRBJ2-2	16	-	TRBV7-2	few	TGTGCCAGCAGCTTATTCCGGGCAGGGCAGACCGGGGAGCTGTTTTTT	CASSLFRAGQTGELFF
TRBJ2-7	15	-	TRBV2	-	TGTGCCAGCAGTGAAATCAGGGGAGGAAAAAACGAGCAGTACTTC	CASSEIRGGKNEQYF
TRBJ2-1	16	TRBD1	TRBV19	-	TGTGCCAGTAGTACCTCCCTCGGGACAGGGGTCAATGAGCAGTTCTTC	CASSTSLGTGVNEQFF
TRBJ1-5	11	-	TRBV10-3	-	TGTGCCATTGGACAGACTCAGCCCCAGCATTTT	CAIGQTQPQHF
TRBJ2-1	16	TRBD2	TRBV11-2	once	TGTGCCAGCAGCCCGCAGGGAGCGGGGGCCTACAATGAGCAGTTCTTC	CASSPQGAGAYNEQFF
TRBJ2-1	16	-	TRBV14	-	TGTGCCAGCAGCCATAGGGCCAGCGTGCTCTACAATGAGCAGTTCTTC	CASSHRASVLYNEQFF
TRBJ2-3	15	TRBD1	TRBV5-1	-	TGCGCCAGCAGTCCTCAGGGGGCGCGGACAGATACGCAGTATTTT	CASSPQGARTDTQYF
TRBJ2-2	15	-	TRBV9	-	TGTGCCAGCAGCCTAGACAGGGACTGGACCGGGGAGCTGTTTTTT	CASSLDRDWTGELFF
TRBJ2-3	14	TRBD2	TRBV7-9	-	TGTGCCAGCAGCGATAGCGGGAGGGCGGATACGCAGTATTTT	CASSDSGRADTQYF
TRBJ1-1	13	-	TRBV7-2	few	TGTGCCAGCAGCTTTAAGGGAAACACTGAAGCTTTCTTT	CASSFKGNTEAFF
TRBJ2-7	15	-	TRBV24-1	once	TGTGCCACCAGTGATCCCCGAAGTAAAAACTACGAGCAGTACTTC	CATSDPRSKNYEQYF
TRBJ2-1	14	TRBD1	TRBV7-2	medium-sized	TGTGCCAGCAGCTTAGATACCGGGACAGTGGAGCAGTTCTTC	CASSLDTGTVEQFF
TRBJ2-5	14	-	TRBV11-2	-	TGTGCCAGCAGCGCCTCCCGGACGGGAGAGACCCAGTACTTC	CASSASRTGETQYF
TRBJ1-1	11	-	TRBV7-2	few	TGTGCCAGCAGTCGGGTCACTGAAGCTTTCTTT	CASSRVTEAFF
TRBJ1-4	17	-	TRBV7-2	-	TGTGCCAGCAGCCCACCACGGGTTGGGGGGGAACGAGAAAAACTGTTTTTT	CASSPPRVGGEREKLFF
TRBJ2-1	13	-	TRBV6-2/TRBV6-3	once	TGTGCCAGCAGTTACGTTATCTACAATGAGCAGTTCTTC	CASSYVIYNEQFF
TRBJ2-5	14	-	TRBV2	-	TGTGCCAGCAGATCGACAGGGGAGGGCAAGACCCAGTACTTC	CASRSTGEGKTQYF